The sequence of this T cell receptor beta chain was determined in a study of cytomegalovirus exposure and HLA in healthy donors. Notes on the study in general: Listed as cytomegalovirus-associated were 150 or so TCR beta chains. Reports showed the classifier diagnosing cytomegalovirus status with high specificity and sensitivity. Researchers reported that a few CMV-associated chains were confirmed in vitro as CMV antigen-specific.

Assay: immunoSEQ multiplex PCR; the TCRdb copy retains only in-frame clones and omits some. This sample has about 240,000 clones, with 86% found just once. As regards this clone: The antigen is unknown.

CDR1 LNHDA and CDR2 SQIVND come from the germline V gene (reference sequence). The CDR3 has 11 amino acids. Trimming pared 8 bases from V and 8 bases from J, leaving 12 bases between. The chain couples TRBV19 to TRBJ1-1; D remains ambiguous. What was sequenced was PBMCs. This TCR came from a woman aged 25 to 39 in good health and CMV-seropositive. The CDR3 region is CASAGGVEAFF. DNA for the CDR3: TGTGCCAGTGCGGGTGGGGTAGAAGCTTTCTTT.